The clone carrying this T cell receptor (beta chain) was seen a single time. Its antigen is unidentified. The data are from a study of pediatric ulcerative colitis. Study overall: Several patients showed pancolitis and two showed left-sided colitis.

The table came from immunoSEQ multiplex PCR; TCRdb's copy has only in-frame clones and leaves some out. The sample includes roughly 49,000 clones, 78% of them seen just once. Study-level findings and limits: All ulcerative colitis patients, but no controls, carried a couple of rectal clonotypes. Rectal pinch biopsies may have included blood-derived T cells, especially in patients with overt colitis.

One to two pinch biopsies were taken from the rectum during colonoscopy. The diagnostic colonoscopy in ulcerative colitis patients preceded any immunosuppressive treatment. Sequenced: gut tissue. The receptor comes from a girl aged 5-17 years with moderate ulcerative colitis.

CDR3 in amino acids: CASSEGSPLADTLYEQYF. CDR3 bases: TGTGCCAGCAGTGAAGGGTCCCCCCTAGCGGATACCCTCTACGAGCAGTACTTC. The V gene is TRBV6-1, the J gene TRBJ2-7, with 7 nucleotides matching TRBD2. Unmatched junction bases numbered 15, after V lost 1 base and J lost 3 bases. Germline V gene data show CDR1 as MNHNS and CDR2 as SASEGT. The CDR3 totals 18 residues.